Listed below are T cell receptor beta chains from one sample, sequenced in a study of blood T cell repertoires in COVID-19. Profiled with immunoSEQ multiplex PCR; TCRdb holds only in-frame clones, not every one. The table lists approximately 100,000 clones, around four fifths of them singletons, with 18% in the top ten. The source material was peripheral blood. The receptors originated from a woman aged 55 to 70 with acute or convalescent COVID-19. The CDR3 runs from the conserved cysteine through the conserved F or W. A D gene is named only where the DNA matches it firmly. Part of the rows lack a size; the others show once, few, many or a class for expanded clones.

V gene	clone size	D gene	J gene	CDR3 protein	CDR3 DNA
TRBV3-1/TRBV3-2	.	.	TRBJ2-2	CASSGTPERIGELFF	TGTGCCAGCAGTGGGACTCCGGAAAGGATCGGGGAGCTGTTTTTT
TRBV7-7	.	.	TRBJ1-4	CASSLVAGSQEKLFF	TGTGCTAGCAGCTTAGTGGCAGGGTCGCAGGAAAAACTGTTTTTT
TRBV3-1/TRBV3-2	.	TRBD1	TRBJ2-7	CASSWTGGDEQYF	TGTGCCAGCAGCTGGACAGGGGGCGACGAGCAGTACTTC
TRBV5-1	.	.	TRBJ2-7	CASSLEASGGKQYF	TGCGCCAGCAGCTTGGAGGCGTCCGGCGGTAAGCAGTACTTC
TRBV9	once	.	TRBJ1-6	CASAVGGAGSPLHF	TGTGCCAGTGCGGTCGGCGGGGCTGGCTCACCCCTCCACTTT
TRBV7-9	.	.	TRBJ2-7	CASGVGGSYEQYF	TGTGCCAGCGGAGTCGGGGGCTCCTACGAGCAGTACTTC
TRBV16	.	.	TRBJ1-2	CASSQEGLRGYTF	TGTGCCAGCAGCCAGGAGGGACTTAGAGGCTACACCTTC
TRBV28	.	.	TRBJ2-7	CASTNRVNEQYF	TGTGCCAGCACCAACAGGGTCAACGAGCAGTACTTC
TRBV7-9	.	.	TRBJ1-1	CASRHMNTEAFF	TGTGCCAGCAGGCACATGAACACTGAAGCTTTCTTT
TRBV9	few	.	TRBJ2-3	CASSVLAGSSTDTQYF	TGTGCCAGCAGCGTATTGGCGGGGTCTAGCACAGATACGCAGTATTTT
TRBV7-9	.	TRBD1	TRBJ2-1	CASSTGTGKNNEQFF	TGTGCCAGCAGCACCGGGACAGGTAAAAACAATGAGCAGTTCTTC
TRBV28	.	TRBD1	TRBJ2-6	CASSSPGRGQGASGANVLTF	TGTGCCAGCAGTTCCCCCGGGCGGGGACAGGGGGCATCTGGGGCCAACGTCCTGACTTTC
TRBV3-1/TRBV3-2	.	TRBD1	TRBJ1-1	CASSSQGRTEAFF	TGTGCCAGCAGCTCACAGGGGAGGACTGAAGCTTTCTTT